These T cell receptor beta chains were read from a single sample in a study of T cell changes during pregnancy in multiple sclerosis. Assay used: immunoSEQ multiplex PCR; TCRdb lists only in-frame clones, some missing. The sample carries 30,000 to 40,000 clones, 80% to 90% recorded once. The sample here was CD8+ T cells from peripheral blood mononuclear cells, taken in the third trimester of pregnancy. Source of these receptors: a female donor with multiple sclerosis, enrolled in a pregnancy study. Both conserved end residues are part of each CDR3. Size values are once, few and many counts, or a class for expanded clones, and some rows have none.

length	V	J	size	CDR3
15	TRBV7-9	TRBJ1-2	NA	CASSLGQGGNYGYTF
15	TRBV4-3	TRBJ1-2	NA	CASSQGGVANYGYTF
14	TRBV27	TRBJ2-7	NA	CASSQYSGGDEQYF
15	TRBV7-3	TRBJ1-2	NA	CASSPTHGGVYGYTF
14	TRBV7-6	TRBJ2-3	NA	CASSLGTNTDTQYF
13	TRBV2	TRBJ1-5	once	CASVGQDNQPQHF
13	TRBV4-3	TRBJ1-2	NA	CASSQEAGDGYTF
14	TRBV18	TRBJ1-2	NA	CASSPPTGGVGYTF
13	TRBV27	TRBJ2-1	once	CASRTGATNEQFF
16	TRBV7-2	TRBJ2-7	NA	CASSSGGAGGPYEQYF
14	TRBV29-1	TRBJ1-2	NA	CSVVARLSNYGYTF
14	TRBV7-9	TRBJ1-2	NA	CASSLGQAPPGYTF
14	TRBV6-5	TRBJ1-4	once	CASTRGSSSEKLFF
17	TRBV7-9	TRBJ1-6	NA	CASSPPPRNSYNSPLHF
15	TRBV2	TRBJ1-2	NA	CASTEIGGVAYGYTF
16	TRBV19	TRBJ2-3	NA	CASSIAQGHSTDTQYF
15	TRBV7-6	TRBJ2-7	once	CASSLGSGLGYEQYF
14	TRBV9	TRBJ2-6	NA	CASSVHSGANVLTF
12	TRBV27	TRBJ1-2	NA	CASVGLGAGYTF
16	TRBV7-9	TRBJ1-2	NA	CASSLSFRGSGYGYTF
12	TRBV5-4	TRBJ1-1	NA	CASSPGNTEAFF
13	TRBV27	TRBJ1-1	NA	CASSSSGDTEAFF
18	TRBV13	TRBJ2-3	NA	CASSSGLAGGGSTDTQYF
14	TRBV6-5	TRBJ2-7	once	CASRTIEASGEQYF
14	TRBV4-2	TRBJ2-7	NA	CASSQDRADYEQYF
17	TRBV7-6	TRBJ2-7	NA	CASSPRGTGRSSYEQYF
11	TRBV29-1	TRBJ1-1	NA	CSVPGNTEAFF
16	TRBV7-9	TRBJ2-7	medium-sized	CASSSASGGRAYEQYF
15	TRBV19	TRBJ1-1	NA	CASSRWAGQNTEAFF
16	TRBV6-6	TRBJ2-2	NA	CASSYSTGSNTGELFF
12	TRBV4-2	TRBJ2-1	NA	CASSLLAGEQFF
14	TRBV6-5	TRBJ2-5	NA	CASTLTGGGGTQYF
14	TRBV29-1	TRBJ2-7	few	CSVVGGTAAFEQYF
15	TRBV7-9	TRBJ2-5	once	CASSLGDSYQETQYF
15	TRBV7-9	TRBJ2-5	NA	CASSLPDFNAETQYF
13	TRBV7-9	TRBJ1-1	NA	CASTHWKATEAFF